This T cell receptor beta chain was identified in a study of cytomegalovirus exposure and HLA in healthy donors. Whole-study findings and limits: Later analysis associated a missense DCLRE1C variant with TCR beta V- and J-gene trimming. Common viral pathogens seemed, in a later analysis, to connect with several of the most significant clusters.

The count of this clone is one. The antigen remains undetermined. Both 60 Vbeta primers and 13 Jbeta primers went into the PCR. Method: immunoSEQ multiplex PCR; TCRdb's copy keeps in-frame clones and lacks some. Of about 130,000 clones listed, 70% to 85% are singletons. Germline CDR1 is MGHRA and CDR2 is YSYEKL. Germline trimming cut 4 bases from V and 7 bases from J; bases unmatched to any gene: 9. There are 15 residues in the CDR3. Input material: PBMCs. This TCR came from a woman in her thirties or forties in good health and CMV-seropositive. V and J are TRBV4-1 and TRBJ2-2, with 7 bases fitting TRBD1. The DNA for the CDR3 is TGCGCCAGCAGCCGCCCATTAGGGGGCGACGGGGAGCTGTTTTTT. This translates into CASSRPLGGDGELFF.